This T cell receptor (beta chain) was obtained from a study of response to subunit inactivated influenza vaccine. Study conclusions and caveats: It was suggested by the authors that few new T cells are recruited by each seasonal influenza vaccination.

MiXCR, applied by TCRdb to the RT-PCR reads, yields one record per CDR3 protein. The sample holds about 780,000 distinct CDR3 sequences, about 18% seen once. The CDR3 has 12 residues. V was shortened by 7 bases and J by 7 bases, with 11 bases between the two germline ends. This clonotype was observed a handful of times. As yet, its antigen is unknown. The sequence derives from a man aged 50 or older who received an inactivated influenza vaccine. The genes are TRBV12-3 or TRBV12-4 and TRBJ2-4; D is undetermined. The specimen was PBMCs from blood, collected about 5 days after vaccination. In nucleotides, the CDR3 is TGTGCCAGCACTTCCCCTGGCAACATTCAGTACTTC. Encoded protein: CASTSPGNIQYF.